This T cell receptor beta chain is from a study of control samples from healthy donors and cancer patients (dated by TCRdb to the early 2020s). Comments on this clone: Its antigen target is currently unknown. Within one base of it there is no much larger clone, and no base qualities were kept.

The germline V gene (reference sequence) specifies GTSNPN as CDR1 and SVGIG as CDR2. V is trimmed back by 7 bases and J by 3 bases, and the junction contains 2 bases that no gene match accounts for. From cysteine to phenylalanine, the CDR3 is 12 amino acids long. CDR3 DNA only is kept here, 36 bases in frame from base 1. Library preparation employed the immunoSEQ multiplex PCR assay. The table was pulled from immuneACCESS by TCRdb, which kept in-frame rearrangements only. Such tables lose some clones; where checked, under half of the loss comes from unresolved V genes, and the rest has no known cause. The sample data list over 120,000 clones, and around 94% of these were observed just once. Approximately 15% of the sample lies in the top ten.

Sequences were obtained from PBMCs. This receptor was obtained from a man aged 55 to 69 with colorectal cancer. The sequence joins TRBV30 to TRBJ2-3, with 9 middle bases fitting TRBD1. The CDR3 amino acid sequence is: CAYDRGTDTQYF. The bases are TGTGCCTACGACAGGGGGACAGATACGCAGTATTTT.